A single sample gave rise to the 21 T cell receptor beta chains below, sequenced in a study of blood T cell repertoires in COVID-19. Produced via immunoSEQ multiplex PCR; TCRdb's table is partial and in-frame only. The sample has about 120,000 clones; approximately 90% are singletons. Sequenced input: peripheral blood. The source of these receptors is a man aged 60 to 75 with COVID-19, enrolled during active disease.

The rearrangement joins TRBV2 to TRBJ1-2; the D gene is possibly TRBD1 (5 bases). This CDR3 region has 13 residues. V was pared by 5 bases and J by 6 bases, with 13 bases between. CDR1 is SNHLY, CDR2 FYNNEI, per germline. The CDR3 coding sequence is TGTGCCAGCAGTCGGACACCCCCCGATGGCTACACCTTC. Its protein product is CASSRTPPDGYTF.

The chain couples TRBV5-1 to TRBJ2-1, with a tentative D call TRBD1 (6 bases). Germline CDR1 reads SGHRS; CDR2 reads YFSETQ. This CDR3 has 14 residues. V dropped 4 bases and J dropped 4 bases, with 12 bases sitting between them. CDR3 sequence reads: CASSVRTDYNEQFF. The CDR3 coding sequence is TGCGCCAGCAGCGTTAGGACAGATTACAATGAGCAGTTCTTC.

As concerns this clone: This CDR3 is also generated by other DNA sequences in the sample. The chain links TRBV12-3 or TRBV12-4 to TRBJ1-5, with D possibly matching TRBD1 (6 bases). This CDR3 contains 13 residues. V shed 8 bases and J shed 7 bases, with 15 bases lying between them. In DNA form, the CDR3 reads TGTGCCAGCTCCCTCAGGGGTCAGCAGCCCCAGCATTTT. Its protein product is CASSLRGQQPQHF.

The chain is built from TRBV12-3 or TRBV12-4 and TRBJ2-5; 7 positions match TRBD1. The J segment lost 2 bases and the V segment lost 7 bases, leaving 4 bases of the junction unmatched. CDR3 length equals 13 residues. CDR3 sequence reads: CASTWTGQETQYF. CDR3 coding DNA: TGTGCCAGCACCTGGACAGGACAAGAGACCCAGTACTTC.

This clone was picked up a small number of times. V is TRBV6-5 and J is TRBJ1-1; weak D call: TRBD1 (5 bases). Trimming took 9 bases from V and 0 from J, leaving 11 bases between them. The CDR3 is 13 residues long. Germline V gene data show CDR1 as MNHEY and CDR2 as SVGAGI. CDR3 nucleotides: TGTGCCAGTGAGGACACAATGAACACTGAAGCTTTCTTT. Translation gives CASEDTMNTEAFF.

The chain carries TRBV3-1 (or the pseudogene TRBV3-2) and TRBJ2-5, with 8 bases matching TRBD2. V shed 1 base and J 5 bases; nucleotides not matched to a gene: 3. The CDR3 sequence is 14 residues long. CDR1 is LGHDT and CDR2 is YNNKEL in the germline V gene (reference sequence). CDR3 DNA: TGTGCCAGCAGCCAAGTATCTAGCGGGGAGACCCAGTACTTC. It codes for CASSQVSSGETQYF.

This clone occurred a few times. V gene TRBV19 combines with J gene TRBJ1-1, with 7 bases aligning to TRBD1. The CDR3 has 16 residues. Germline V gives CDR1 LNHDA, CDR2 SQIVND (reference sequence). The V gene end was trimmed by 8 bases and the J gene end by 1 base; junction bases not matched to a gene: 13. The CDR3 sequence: CASRKRRGQANTEAFF. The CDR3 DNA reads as TGTGCCAGTCGAAAAAGGAGGGGGCAGGCGAACACTGAAGCTTTCTTT.

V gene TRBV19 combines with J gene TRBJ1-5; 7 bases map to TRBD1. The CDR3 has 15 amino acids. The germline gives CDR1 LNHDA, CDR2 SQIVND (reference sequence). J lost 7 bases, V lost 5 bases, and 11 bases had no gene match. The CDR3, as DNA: TGTGCCAGTAGTGACGACAGGGCCATGGACCAGCCCCAGCATTTT. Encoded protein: CASSDDRAMDQPQHF. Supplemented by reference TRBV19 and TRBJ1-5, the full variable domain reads DGGITQSPKYLFRKEGQNVTLSCEQNLNHDAMYWYRQDPGQGLRLIYYSQIVNDFQKGDIAEGYSVSREKKESFPLTVTSAQKNPTAFYLCASSDDRAMDQPQHFGDGTRLSIL.

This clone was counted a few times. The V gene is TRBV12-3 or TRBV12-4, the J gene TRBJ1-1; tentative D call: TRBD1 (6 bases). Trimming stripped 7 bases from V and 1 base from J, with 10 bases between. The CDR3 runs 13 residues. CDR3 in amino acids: CASTPTGNTEAFF. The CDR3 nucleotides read TGTGCCAGCACTCCGACAGGGAACACTGAAGCTTTCTTT.

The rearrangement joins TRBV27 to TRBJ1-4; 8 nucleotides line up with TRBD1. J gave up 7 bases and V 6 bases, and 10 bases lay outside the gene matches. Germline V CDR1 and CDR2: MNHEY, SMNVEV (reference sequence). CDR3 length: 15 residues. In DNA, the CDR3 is TGTGCCAGCAGGGTCAGGGGGCAAGGAGGTGAAAAACTGTTTTTT. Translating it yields CASRVRGQGGEKLFF. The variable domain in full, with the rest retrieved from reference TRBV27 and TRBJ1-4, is EAQVTQNPRYLITVTGKKLTVTCSQNMNHEYMSWYRQDPGLGLRQIYYSMNVEVTDKGDVPEGYKVSRKEKRNFPLILESPSPNQTSLYFCASRVRGQGGEKLFFGSGTQLSVL.

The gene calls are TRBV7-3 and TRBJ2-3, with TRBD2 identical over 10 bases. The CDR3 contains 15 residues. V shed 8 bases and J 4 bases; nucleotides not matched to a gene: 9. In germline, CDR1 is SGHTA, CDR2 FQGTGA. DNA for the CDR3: TGTGCCAGCGGGGAGCGGGGGGGCCCCTCAGATACGCAGTATTTT. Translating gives CASGERGGPSDTQYF.

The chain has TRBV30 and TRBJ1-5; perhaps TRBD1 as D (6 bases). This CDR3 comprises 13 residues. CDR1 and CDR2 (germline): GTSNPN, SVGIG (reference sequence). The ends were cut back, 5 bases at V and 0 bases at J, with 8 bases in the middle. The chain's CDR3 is CAWGGFSNQPQHF. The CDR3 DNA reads TGTGCCTGGGGGGGCTTTAGCAATCAGCCCCAGCATTTT.

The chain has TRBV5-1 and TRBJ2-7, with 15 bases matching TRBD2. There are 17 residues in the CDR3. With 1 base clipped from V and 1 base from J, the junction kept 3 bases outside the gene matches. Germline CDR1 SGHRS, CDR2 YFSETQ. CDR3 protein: CASSLWTSGGVSYEQYF. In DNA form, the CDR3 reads TGCGCCAGCAGCTTGTGGACTAGCGGGGGGGTTTCCTACGAGCAGTACTTC.

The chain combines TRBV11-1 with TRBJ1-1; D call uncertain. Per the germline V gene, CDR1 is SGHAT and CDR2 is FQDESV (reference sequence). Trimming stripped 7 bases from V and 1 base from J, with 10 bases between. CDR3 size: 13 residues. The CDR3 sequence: CASNPTENTEAFF. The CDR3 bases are TGTGCCAGCAACCCTACAGAGAACACTGAAGCTTTCTTT.

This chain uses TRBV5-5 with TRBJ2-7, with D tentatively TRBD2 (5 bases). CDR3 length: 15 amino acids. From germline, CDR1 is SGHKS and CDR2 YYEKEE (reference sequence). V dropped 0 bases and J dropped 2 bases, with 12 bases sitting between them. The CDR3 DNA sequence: TGTGCCAGCAGCTTGGCGTTAGGACTGACCTACGAGCAGTACTTC. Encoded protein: CASSLALGLTYEQYF.

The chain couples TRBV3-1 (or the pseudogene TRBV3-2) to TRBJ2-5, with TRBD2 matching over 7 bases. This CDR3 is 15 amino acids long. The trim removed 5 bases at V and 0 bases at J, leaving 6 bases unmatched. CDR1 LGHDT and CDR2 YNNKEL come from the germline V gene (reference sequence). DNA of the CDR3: TGTGCCAGCAGCTTTTGGGGGGGGGACCAAGAGACCCAGTACTTC. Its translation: CASSFWGGDQETQYF.

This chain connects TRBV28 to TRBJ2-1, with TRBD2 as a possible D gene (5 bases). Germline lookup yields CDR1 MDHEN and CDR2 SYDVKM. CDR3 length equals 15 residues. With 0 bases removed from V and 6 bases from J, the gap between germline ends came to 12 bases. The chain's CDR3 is CASSLWERNSNEQFF. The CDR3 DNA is TGTGCCAGCAGTTTATGGGAGCGGAACTCCAATGAGCAGTTCTTC.

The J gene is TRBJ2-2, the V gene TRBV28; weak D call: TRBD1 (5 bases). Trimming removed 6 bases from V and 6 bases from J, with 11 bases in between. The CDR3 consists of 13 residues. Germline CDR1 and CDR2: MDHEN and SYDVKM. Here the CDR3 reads CASSSTGSGELFF. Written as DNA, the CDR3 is TGTGCCAGCAGCTCCACAGGTTCCGGGGAGCTGTTTTTT. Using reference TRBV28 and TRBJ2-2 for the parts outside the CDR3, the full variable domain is DVKVTQSSRYLVKRTGEKVFLECVQDMDHENMFWYRQDPGLGLRLIYFSYDVKMKEKGDIPEGYSVSREKKERFSLILESASTNQTSMYLCASSSTGSGELFFGEGSRLTVL.

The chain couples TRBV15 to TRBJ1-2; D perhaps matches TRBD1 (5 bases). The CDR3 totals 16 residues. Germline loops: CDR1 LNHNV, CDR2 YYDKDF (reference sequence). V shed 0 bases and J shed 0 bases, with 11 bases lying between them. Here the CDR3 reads CATSRDLQGANYGYTF. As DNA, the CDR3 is TGTGCCACCAGCAGAGATCTGCAGGGCGCTAACTATGGCTACACCTTC. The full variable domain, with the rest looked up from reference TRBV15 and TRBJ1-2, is DAMVIQNPRYQVTQFGKPVTLSCSQTLNHNVMYWYQQKSSQAPKLLFHYYDKDFNNEADTPDNFQSRRPNTSFCFLDIRSPGLGDTAMYLCATSRDLQGANYGYTFGSGTRLTVV.

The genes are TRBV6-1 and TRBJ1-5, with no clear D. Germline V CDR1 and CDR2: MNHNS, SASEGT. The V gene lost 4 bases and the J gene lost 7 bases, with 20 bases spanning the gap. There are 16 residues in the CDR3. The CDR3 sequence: CASSVPPGKGEQPQHF. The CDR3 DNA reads TGTGCCAGCAGTGTTCCTCCGGGGAAGGGTGAACAGCCCCAGCATTTT.

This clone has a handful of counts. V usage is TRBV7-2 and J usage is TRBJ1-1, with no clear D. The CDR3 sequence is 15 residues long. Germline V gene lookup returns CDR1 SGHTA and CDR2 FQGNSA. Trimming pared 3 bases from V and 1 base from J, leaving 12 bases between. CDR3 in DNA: TGTGCCAGCAGCTTCCTACCGAACCCGAACACTGAAGCTTTCTTT. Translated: CASSFLPNPNTEAFF.